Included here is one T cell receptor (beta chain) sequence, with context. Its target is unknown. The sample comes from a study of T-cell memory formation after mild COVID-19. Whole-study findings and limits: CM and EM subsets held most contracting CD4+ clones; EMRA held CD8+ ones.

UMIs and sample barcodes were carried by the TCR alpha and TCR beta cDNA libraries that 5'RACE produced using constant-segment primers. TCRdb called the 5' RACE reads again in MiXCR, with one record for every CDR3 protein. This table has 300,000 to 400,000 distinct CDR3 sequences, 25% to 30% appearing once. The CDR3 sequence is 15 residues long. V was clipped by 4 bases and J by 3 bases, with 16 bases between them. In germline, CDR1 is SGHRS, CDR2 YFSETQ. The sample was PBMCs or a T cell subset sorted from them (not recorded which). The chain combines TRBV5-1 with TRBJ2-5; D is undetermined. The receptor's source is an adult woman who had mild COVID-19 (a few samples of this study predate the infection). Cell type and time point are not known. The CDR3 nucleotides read TGCGCCAGCAGCCGGGCTTCTACAGCAGAAGAGACCCAGTACTTC. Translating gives CASSRASTAEETQYF.